This T cell receptor (beta chain) was profiled in a study of beta chain features in type 1 diabetes. Study-wide findings and caveats: TCRB CDR3 length was moderately but significantly reduced in all four CD4+ subsets of Type 1 diabetes patients.

Reverse transcribing all isolated RNA meant expressed TCRB transcripts were sequenced. The data were produced by immunoSEQ multiplex PCR, yet TCRdb's version contains in-frame clones alone and is incomplete. The table lists around 44,000 clones, approximately 72% of them singletons, with about 2% in the top ten. This clone appeared a few times. Its antigen is undetermined. The junction had 3 bases not matched to a gene; V was cut back by 6 bases and J by 3 bases. Germline CDR1 SGHNT, CDR2 YENEEA. The CDR3 is 13 amino acids. The sequence came from a woman under 30 with type 1 diabetes. The genes are TRBV11-3 and TRBJ2-7; 9 bases fit TRBD1. Sequenced input: Tregs from blood. The CDR3 bases are TGTGCCAGCAGTCCGACAGGGGGCTACGAGCAGTACTTC. Protein product: CASSPTGGYEQYF.